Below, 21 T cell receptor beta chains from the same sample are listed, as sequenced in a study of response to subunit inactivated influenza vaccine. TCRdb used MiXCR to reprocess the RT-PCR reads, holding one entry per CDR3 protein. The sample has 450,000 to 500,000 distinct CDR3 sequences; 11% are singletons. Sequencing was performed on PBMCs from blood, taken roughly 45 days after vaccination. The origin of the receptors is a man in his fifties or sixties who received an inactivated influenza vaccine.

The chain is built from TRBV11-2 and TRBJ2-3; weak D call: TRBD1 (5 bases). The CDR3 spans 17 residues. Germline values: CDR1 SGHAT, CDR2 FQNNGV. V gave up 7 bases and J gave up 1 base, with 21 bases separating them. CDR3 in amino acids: CASTPLWGGAGTDTQYF. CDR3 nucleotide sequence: TGTGCCAGCACCCCACTCTGGGGCGGAGCCGGCACAGATACGCAGTATTTT.

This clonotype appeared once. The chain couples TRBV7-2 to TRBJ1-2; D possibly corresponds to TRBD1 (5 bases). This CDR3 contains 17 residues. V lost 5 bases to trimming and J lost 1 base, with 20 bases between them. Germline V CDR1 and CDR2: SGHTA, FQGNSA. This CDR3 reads CASSPFSGRGINYGYTF. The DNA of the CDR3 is TGTGCCAGCAGCCCCTTTTCCGGGCGGGGGATTAACTATGGCTACACCTTC.

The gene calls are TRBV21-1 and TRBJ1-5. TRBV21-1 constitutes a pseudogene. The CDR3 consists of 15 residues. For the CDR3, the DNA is TGTGCCAGCAGCAAAGGTCTCTATAGCAATCAGCCCCAGCATTTT. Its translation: CASSKGLYSNQPQHF.

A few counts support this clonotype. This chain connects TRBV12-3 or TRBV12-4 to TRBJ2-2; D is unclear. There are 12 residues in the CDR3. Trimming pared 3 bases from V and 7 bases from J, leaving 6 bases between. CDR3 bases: TGTGCCAGCAGTTTCCGGGTCGGGGAGCTGTTTTTT. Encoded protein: CASSFRVGELFF.

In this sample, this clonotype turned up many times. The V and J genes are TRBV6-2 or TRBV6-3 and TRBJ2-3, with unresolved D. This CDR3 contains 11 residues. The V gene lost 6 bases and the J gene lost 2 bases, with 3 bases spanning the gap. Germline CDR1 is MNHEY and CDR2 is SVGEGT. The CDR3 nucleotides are TGTGCCAGCAGAACCACAGATACGCAGTATTTT. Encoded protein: CASRTTDTQYF.

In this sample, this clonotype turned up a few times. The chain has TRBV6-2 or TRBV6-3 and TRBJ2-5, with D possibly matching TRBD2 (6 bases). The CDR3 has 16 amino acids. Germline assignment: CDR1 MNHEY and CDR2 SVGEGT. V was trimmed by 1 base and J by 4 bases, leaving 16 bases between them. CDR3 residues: CASSYLALGAGETQYF. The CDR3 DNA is TGTGCCAGCAGTTACTTGGCACTGGGAGCGGGAGAGACCCAGTACTTC.

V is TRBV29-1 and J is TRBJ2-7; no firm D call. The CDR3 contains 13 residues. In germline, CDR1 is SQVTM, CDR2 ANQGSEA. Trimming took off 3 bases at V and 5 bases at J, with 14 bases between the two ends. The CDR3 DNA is TGCAGCGTTGAGGACGGTCCCCATCACGAGCAGTACTTC. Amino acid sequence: CSVEDGPHHEQYF.

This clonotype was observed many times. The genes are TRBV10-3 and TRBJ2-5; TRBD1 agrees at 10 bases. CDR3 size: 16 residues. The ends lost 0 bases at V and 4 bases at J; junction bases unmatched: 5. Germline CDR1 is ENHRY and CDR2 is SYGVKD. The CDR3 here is CAISESRTGGGETQYF. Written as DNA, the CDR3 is TGTGCCATCAGTGAGTCCAGGACAGGGGGTGGAGAGACCCAGTACTTC.

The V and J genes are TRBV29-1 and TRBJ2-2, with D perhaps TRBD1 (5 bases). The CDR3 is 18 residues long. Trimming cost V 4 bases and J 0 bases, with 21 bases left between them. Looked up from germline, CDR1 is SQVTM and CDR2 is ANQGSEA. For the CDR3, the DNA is TGCAGCGTTGCATTTTTAGGGGTTGGCACTGCGAACACCGGGGAGCTGTTTTTT. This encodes CSVAFLGVGTANTGELFF.

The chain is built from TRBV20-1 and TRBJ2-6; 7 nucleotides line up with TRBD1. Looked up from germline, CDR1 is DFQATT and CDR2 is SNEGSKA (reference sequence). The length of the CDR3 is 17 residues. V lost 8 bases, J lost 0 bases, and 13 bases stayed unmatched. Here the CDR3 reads CSTNGQDPHSGANVLTF. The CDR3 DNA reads TGCAGTACTAACGGACAGGATCCCCACTCTGGGGCCAACGTCCTGACTTTC.

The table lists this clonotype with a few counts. CDR3 loop: CSARDRGGETQYF. The DNA for the CDR3 is TGCAGTGCTAGAGACCGTGGGGGAGAGACCCAGTACTTC. The rearrangement links TRBV20-1 to TRBJ2-5; tentatively, D is TRBD1 or TRBD2 (5 bases each). The length of the CDR3 is 13 residues. Trimming took 0 bases from V and 4 from J, leaving 9 bases between them. Germline V gene lookup returns CDR1 DFQATT and CDR2 SNEGSKA (reference sequence).

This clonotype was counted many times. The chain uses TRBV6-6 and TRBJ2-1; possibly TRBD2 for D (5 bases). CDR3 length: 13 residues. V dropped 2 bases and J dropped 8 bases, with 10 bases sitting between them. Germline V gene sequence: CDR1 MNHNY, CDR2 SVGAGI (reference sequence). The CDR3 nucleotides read TGTGCCAGCAGTTACCGGGGAATGGATGAGCAGTTCTTC. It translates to CASSYRGMDEQFF.

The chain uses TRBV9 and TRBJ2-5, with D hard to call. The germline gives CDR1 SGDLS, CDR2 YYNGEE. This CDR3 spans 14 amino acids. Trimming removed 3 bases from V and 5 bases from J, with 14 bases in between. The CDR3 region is CASSGALSEETQYF. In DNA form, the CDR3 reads TGTGCCAGCAGCGGGGCACTCTCGGAGGAGACCCAGTACTTC.

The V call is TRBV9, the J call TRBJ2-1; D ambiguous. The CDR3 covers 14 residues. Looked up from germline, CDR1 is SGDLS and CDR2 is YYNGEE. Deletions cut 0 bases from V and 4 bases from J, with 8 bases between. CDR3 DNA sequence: TGTGCCAGCAGCGTAGCTAATAGGTACAATGAGCAGTTCTTC. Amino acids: CASSVANRYNEQFF.

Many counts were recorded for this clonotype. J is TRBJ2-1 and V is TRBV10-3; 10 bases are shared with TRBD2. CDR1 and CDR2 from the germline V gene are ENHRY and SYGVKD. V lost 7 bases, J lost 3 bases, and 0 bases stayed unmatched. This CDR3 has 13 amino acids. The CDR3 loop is CAITSGSYNEQFF. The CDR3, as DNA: TGTGCCATCACTAGCGGGAGCTACAATGAGCAGTTCTTC.

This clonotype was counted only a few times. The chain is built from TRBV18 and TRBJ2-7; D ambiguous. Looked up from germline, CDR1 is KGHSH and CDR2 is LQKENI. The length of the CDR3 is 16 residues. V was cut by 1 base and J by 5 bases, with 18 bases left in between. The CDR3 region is CASSPQLRRAGDEQYF. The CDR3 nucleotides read TGTGCCAGCTCACCACAGCTTAGAAGGGCCGGAGACGAGCAGTACTTC.

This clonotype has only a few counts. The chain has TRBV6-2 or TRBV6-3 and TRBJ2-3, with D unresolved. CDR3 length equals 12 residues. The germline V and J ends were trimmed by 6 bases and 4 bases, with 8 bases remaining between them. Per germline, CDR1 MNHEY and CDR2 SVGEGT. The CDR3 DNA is TGTGCCAGCAGCAATACACCAGATACGCAGTATTTT. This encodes CASSNTPDTQYF.

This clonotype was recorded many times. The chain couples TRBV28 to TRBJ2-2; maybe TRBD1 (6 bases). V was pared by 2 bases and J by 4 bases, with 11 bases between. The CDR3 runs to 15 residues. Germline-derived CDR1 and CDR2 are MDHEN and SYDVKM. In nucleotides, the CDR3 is TGTGCCAGCAGTTTACGGGGACACCCCACCGGGGAGCTGTTTTTT. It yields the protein CASSLRGHPTGELFF.

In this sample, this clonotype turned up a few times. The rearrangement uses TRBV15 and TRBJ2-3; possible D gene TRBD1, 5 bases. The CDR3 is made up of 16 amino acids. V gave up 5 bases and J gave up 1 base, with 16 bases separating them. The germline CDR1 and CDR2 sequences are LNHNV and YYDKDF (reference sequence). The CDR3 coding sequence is TGTGCCACCAGCTGGGGTGCAGGGCGAGGCACAGATACGCAGTATTTT. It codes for CATSWGAGRGTDTQYF.

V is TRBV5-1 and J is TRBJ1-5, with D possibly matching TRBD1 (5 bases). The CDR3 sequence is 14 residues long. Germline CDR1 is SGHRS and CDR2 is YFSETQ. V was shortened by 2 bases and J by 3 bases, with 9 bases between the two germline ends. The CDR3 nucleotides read TGCGCCAGCAGCTTAGACAGCCCCAATCAGCCCCAGCATTTT. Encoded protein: CASSLDSPNQPQHF. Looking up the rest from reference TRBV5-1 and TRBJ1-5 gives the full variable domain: KAGVTQTPRYLIKTRGQQVTLSCSPISGHRSVSWYQQTPGQGLQFLFEYFSETQRNKGNFPGRFSGRQFSNSRSEMNVSTLELGDSALYLCASSLDSPNQPQHFGDGTRLSIL.

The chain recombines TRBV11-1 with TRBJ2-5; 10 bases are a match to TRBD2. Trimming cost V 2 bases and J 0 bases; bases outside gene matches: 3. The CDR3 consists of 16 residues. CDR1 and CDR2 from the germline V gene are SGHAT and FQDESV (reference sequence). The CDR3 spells CASSLSGRAYQETQYF. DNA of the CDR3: TGTGCCAGCAGCTTAAGCGGGAGGGCCTACCAAGAGACCCAGTACTTC.